This T cell receptor (beta chain) was identified during a study of blood T cell repertoires in COVID-19. While infection was still active, Seattle patients were enrolled and then followed longitudinally. Sequenced by immunoSEQ multiplex PCR; TCRdb stores in-frame clones only, minus some. Found here are around 150,000 clones, over 90% of them singletons; the top ten hold roughly 2.1%. Per the germline V gene, CDR1 is SGHRS and CDR2 is YFSETQ. CDR3 length equals 13 residues. V lost 7 bases and J lost 0, with 10 bases in between. The specimen was peripheral blood. The receptor's source is a woman in her sixties with COVID-19, enrolled during active disease. The V and J genes are TRBV5-1 and TRBJ1-2; possibly TRBD1 for D (5 bases). The CDR3 here is CASGQGSNYGYTF. CDR3 bases: TGCGCCAGCGGCCAGGGTTCTAACTATGGCTACACCTTC. Full variable domain (rest looked up from reference TRBV5-1 and TRBJ1-2): KAGVTQTPRYLIKTRGQQVTLSCSPISGHRSVSWYQQTPGQGLQFLFEYFSETQRNKGNFPGRFSGRQFSNSRSEMNVSTLELGDSALYLCASGQGSNYGYTFGSGTRLTVV.